This T cell receptor beta chain was observed in a study of blood T cells in healthy people across ages. Broader study findings: Diversity estimates from one million T cells were considered underestimates.

Staff drew roughly 10 milliliters of peripheral blood from each donor. As concerns this clonotype: Antigen specificity is unknown.

A second roughly 6 to 11 cycle PCR used barcoded and J-beta primers. Using its own MiXCR run on the 5' RACE reads, TCRdb lists one record per CDR3 protein. The sample lists approximately 670,000 distinct CDR3 sequences; roughly 41% were seen once. This CDR3 has 13 amino acids. V was trimmed by 7 bases and J by 1 base, leaving 13 bases between them. From germline, CDR1 is SQVTM and CDR2 ANQGSEA. This chain uses TRBV29-1 with TRBJ1-1; D perhaps matches TRBD1 (6 bases). The clonotype was recovered from a man aged 80 or over in good health. The sample was blood. The CDR3 protein is CSARDMANTEAFF. CDR3 nucleotides: TGCAGCGCCCGGGACATGGCGAACACTGAAGCTTTCTTT.